What follows describes a single T cell receptor beta chain. The antigen is not known. Sequenced by immunoSEQ multiplex PCR; TCRdb stores in-frame clones only, minus some. Among about 38,000 clones listed, roughly 80% were seen once. The CDR3 sequence is 15 residues long. Germline V gives CDR1 LNHDA, CDR2 SQIVND (reference sequence). V lost 3 bases, J lost 4 bases, and 15 bases lay in between. The sample is drawn from a study of OX40 agonist ivuxolimab in advanced cancers. Study context: A male proportion of around 86% was recorded, with mean age roughly 62 years and range roughly 23 to 79. Study-wide results and caveats: In the 0.1 to 3.0 mg/kg range, CD4+ and CD8+ blood T cells had expanded clonally by week 6.

Sample: CD4+ or CD8+ T cells sorted from blood, taken in a trial of the OX40 agonist ivuxolimab. The gene calls are TRBV19 and TRBJ1-2; possible D gene TRBD1, 6 bases. The clonotype was recovered from an adult with an advanced solid tumor such as melanoma, head and neck, liver or kidney cancer. CDR3 sequence reads: CASSISQGGFYGYTF. In DNA form, the CDR3 reads TGTGCCAGTAGTATCTCACAGGGCGGTTTCTATGGCTACACCTTC.